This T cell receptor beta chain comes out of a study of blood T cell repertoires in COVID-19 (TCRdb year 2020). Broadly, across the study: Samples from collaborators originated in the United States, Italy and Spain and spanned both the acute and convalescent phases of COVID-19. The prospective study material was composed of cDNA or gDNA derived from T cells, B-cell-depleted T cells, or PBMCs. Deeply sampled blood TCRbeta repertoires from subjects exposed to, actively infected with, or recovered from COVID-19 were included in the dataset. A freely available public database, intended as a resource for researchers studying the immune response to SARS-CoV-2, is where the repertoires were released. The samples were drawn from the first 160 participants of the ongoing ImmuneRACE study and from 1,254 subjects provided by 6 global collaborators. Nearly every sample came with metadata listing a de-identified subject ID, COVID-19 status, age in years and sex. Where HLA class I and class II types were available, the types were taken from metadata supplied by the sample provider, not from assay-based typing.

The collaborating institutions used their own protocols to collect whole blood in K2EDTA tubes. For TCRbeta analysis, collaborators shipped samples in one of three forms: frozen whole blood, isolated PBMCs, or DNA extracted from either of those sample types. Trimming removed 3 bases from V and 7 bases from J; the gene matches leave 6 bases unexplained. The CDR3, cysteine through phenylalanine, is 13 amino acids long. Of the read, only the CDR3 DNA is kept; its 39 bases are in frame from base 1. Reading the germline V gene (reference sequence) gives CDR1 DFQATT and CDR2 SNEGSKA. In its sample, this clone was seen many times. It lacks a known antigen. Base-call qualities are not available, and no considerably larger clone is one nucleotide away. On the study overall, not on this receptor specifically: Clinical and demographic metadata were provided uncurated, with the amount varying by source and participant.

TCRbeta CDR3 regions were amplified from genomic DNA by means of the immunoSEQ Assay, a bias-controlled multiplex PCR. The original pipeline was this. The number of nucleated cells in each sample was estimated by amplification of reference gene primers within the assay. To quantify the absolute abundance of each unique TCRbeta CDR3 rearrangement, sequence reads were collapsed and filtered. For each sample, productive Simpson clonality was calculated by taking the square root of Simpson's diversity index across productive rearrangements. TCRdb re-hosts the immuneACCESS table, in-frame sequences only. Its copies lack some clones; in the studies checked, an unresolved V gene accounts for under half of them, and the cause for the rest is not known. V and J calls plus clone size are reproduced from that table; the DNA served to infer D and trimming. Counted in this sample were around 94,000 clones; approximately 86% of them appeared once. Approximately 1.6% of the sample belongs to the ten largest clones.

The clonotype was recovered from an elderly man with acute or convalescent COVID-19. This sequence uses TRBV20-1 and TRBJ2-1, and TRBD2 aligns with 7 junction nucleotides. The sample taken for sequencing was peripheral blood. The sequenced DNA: TGCAGTGCTAGTAGTCCGCGGGGGAATGAGCAGTTCTTC. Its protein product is CSASSPRGNEQFF.